This T cell receptor (beta chain) originates from a study of blood T cells in healthy people across ages. Overall study findings and caveats: Long-lived donors had more naive CD4+ cells and higher diversity than aged donors.

The donors, all healthy, were Caucasians living in Russia, aged about 6 to 90. The CDR3 has 15 amino acids. Germline V lookup: CDR1 LGHDT, CDR2 YNNKEL (reference sequence). V gave up 0 bases and J gave up 2 bases, with 11 bases separating them. The use of a sample-barcoded 5' primer and a J-beta primer mix characterized a second PCR of roughly 7 to 11 cycles. TCRdb reprocessed the 5' RACE reads via MiXCR and lists one record per CDR3 protein. The repertoire consists of roughly 700,000 distinct CDR3 sequences, with 45% to 50% occurring once and the leading ten covering around 32%. A remark on this clonotype: The antigen is undetermined.

What was sequenced was blood. The chain uses TRBV3-1 and TRBJ2-7; the D is unclear. The TCR comes from a woman aged 55 to 70 in good health. In DNA form, the CDR3 reads TGTGCCAGCAGCCAAGAGCACAACGGGCCCTACGAGCAGTACTTC. As protein: CASSQEHNGPYEQYF.